This section outlines one T cell receptor (beta chain) sequence together with its context. This specimen comes from a study of T-cell memory formation after mild COVID-19. A single record per CDR3 protein comes from TCRdb applying MiXCR to the 5' RACE reads. The data hold some 310,000 distinct CDR3 sequences, with about 20% observed a single time. The ends were cut back, 0 bases at V and 0 bases at J, with 10 bases in the middle. CDR1 is DFQATT and CDR2 is SNEGSKA in the germline V gene (reference sequence). This CDR3 region has 15 residues. The receptor comes from a young man who had mild COVID-19 (a few samples of this study predate the infection). Cell type and time point are not known. This rearrangement joins TRBV20-1 to TRBJ2-3; no clear D gene. The sample taken for sequencing was PBMCs or a T cell subset sorted from them (not recorded which). The CDR3 sequence is CSARDVQTSTDTQYF. CDR3 in DNA: TGCAGTGCTAGAGATGTCCAGACTAGCACAGATACGCAGTATTTT.